This T cell receptor beta chain appears in the sequencing data of a study of beta chain features in type 1 diabetes. Germline V lookup: CDR1 SGHRS, CDR2 YFSETQ. The CDR3 is made up of 13 amino acids. The V end lost 0 bases, the J end lost 8 bases, and 9 bases lay between the germline ends. Expressed TCRB transcripts got sequenced, as all isolated RNA was reverse transcribed. TCRdb's table, derived via immunoSEQ multiplex PCR, lists solely in-frame clones and lacks some. This table holds about half a million clones, about an eighth found once. The TCR sequence derives from a woman aged 18 to 35 in good health. The gene calls are TRBV5-1 and TRBJ1-5; D remains unclear. The specimen sequenced was naive CD4+ T cells from blood. The CDR3 reads CASSLGGLEPQHF. The CDR3 bases are TGCGCCAGCAGCTTGGGTGGGCTGGAGCCCCAGCATTTT. The full variable domain, completed using reference TRBV5-1 and TRBJ1-5, is KAGVTQTPRYLIKTRGQQVTLSCSPISGHRSVSWYQQTPGQGLQFLFEYFSETQRNKGNFPGRFSGRQFSNSRSEMNVSTLELGDSALYLCASSLGGLEPQHFGDGTRLSIL.